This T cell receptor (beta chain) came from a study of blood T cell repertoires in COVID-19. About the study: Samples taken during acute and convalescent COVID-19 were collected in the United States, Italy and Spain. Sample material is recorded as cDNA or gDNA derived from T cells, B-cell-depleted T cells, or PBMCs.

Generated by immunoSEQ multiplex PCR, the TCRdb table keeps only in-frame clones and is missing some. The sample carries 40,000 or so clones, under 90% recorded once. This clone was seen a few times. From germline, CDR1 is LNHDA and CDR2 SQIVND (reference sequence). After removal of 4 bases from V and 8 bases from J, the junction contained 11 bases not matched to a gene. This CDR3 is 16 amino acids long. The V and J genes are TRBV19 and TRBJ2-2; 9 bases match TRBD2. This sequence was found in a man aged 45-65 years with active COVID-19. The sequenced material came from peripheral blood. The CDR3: CASSTLAGGSMGELFF. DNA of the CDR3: TGTGCCAGTAGTACACTAGCGGGCGGTTCAATGGGGGAGCTGTTTTTT.